This T cell receptor beta chain was captured by sequencing in a study of identical twins. General study results and limits: Memory repertoires lacked the insertion deficit that abundant cord blood beta clonotypes showed.

Comment on this clonotype: What it binds is not known.

The germline CDR1 and CDR2 sequences are ENHRY and SYGVKD. V was shortened by 0 bases and J by 3 bases, with 9 bases between the two germline ends. The CDR3 consists of 15 residues. MiXCR, run by TCRdb on the 5' RACE reads, gives a single entry per CDR3 protein. Seen here are approximately 490,000 distinct CDR3 sequences, approximately 20% observed once, and the top ten hold roughly 0.5%. The same sample was also studied in work on yellow fever vaccine responses in identical twins.

This clonotype was sampled from a woman under 30 in good health. The rearrangement joins TRBV10-3 to TRBJ1-5; no clear D gene. What was sequenced was CD4+ T cells sorted from blood. This CDR3 reads CAISESALTNQPQHF. CDR3 coding DNA: TGTGCCATCAGTGAGTCGGCATTGACCAATCAGCCCCAGCATTTT.